This is a list of T cell receptor beta chains from one sample in a study of post-analysis software for immune sequencing data. TCRdb recomputed calls from the PCR reads with MiXCR, one row per CDR3 protein. The sample has about 810,000 distinct CDR3 sequences; about 53% are singletons. The specimen was blood. Receptors were obtained from a girl aged 5 to 17 with multiple sclerosis. Each CDR3 is given with its conserved first and last residue. Fields, in order: clone size, V gene, J gene, D gene, CDR3 DNA, CDR3 protein. The D gene is left open where the match is weak. Not all rows give a size; the values are once, few, many and, for expanded clones, a class.

few	TRBV29-1	TRBJ2-5	-	TGCAGCGTTCAAGGGGCACCCCAAGAGACCCAGTACTTC	CSVQGAPQETQYF
-	TRBV5-1	TRBJ2-7	TRBD2	TGCGCCAGCAGCCCCAAGGGGGCTAGCGGGGGTTACGAGCAGTACTTC	CASSPKGASGGYEQYF
-	TRBV7-8	TRBJ1-1	-	TGTGCCAGCCGGCACCCGGGGGACACTGAAGCTTTCTTT	CASRHPGDTEAFF
-	TRBV15	TRBJ2-2	-	TGTGCCACCGCGCCCGGGCAGAACACCGGGGAGCTGTTTTTT	CATAPGQNTGELFF
many	TRBV7-2	TRBJ2-5	TRBD2	TGTGCCAGCAGCTTAGGACTAGCGGGAGCTCAAGAGACCCAGTACTTC	CASSLGLAGAQETQYF
-	TRBV5-1	TRBJ2-5	-	TGCGCCAGCAGCGAAACAGGGAGCAAGCAGTACTTC	CASSETGSKQYF
-	TRBV12-3/TRBV12-4	TRBJ2-5	TRBD2	TGTGCCAGCAGTTTGAGGACTAGCAATATGGAGACCCAGTACTTC	CASSLRTSNMETQYF
few	TRBV9	TRBJ2-5	-	TGTGCCAGCAGCTCGACAGTGTTGGAAGGAGAGACCCAGTACTTC	CASSSTVLEGETQYF
-	TRBV9	TRBJ2-1	TRBD2	TGTGCCAGCAGCGCCGGGACTAGTTCCTACAATGGGCAGTTCTTC	CASSAGTSSYNGQFF
-	TRBV5-1	TRBJ2-1	TRBD2	TGCGCCAGCCTCGACGGGGGGACTAGCGGCTACAATGAGCAGTTCTTC	CASLDGGTSGYNEQFF
-	TRBV18	TRBJ2-3	-	TGTGCCAGCTCACCACTCCCCCAGGATCTCACAGATACGCAGTATTTT	CASSPLPQDLTDTQYF
-	TRBV12-3/TRBV12-4	TRBJ2-7	-	TGTGCCAGCAGTTTCGAATACACGTACGAGCAGTACTTC	CASSFEYTYEQYF
-	TRBV20-1	TRBJ2-5	-	TGCAGTGCTAGCACGGGACCAGAGCGACAGCAGTACTTC	CSASTGPERQQYF
-	TRBV20-1	TRBJ2-3	-	TGCAGTGCTATCAACTCAGGGGGGCCCACAGATACGCAGTATTTT	CSAINSGGPTDTQYF
-	TRBV20-1	TRBJ2-7	-	TGCAGTGCTGGGACCGGGGTCGAGCAGTACTTC	CSAGTGVEQYF
-	TRBV5-1	TRBJ2-7	-	TGCGCCAGCAGCTCGGGGCAAGGTCTAGCGCCGTACGAGCAGTACTTC	CASSSGQGLAPYEQYF
-	TRBV2	TRBJ2-3	-	TGTGCCAGCAGGAGTCCAGGTCGACTCACAGATTCGCAGTATTTT	CASRSPGRLTDSQYF
-	TRBV12-3/TRBV12-4	TRBJ2-1	-	TGTGCCAGCACGTCCGGGACGGAGGCCTACAATGAGCAGTTCTTC	CASTSGTEAYNEQFF
-	TRBV7-2	TRBJ2-7	-	TGTGCCAGCAGCTTAGTGTTCCAGGGCTACGAGCAGTACTTC	CASSLVFQGYEQYF
-	TRBV25-1	TRBJ1-1	TRBD1	TGTGCCAGCAGGGCCTCAGGGACAGGGGGTCTAACTGAAGCTTTCTTT	CASRASGTGGLTEAFF
-	TRBV29-1	TRBJ2-3	TRBD2	TGCAGCGCCCGTCCTGGGACTAGATCCACAGATACGCAGTATTTT	CSARPGTRSTDTQYF
-	TRBV5-1	TRBJ1-2	TRBD1	TGCGCCAGCGCCGTTACAGGGGACTATGGCTACACCTTC	CASAVTGDYGYTF
-	TRBV20-1	TRBJ2-5	-	TGCAGTGCTAGAGGGAGGGTGGAGACCCAGTACTTC	CSARGRVETQYF
few	TRBV20-1	TRBJ2-5	-	TGCAGTGCCGGAGGGGGCGCCTTACAAGAGACCCAGTACTTC	CSAGGGALQETQYF
-	TRBV29-1	TRBJ2-7	TRBD1	TGCAGCGTAGCCGGGACAGGGGCGCGTGACGAGCAGTACTTC	CSVAGTGARDEQYF